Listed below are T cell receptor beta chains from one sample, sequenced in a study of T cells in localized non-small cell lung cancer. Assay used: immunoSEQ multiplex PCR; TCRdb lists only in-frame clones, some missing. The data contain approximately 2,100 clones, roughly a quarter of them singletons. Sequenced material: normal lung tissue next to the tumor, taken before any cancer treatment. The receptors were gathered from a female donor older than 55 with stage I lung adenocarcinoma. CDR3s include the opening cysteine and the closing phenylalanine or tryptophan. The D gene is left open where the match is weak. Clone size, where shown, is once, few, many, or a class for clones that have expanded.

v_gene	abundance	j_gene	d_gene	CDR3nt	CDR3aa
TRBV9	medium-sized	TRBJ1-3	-	TGTGCCAGCAGCGTAGGTAACAGCAACTCTGGAAACACCATATATTTT	CASSVGNSNSGNTIYF
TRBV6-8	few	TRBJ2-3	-	TGTGCCAGCAGTTACAGCGAAAATACGCAGTATTTT	CASSYSENTQYF
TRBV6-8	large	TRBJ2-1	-	TGTGCCAGCAGTTCCAGTCGGAATGAGCAGTTCTTC	CASSSSRNEQFF
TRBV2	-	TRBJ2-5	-	TGTGCCAGCACCATTTTACAAGAGACCCAGTACTTC	CASTILQETQYF
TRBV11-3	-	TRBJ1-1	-	TGTGCCAGCAGCTTGGATCTAACGGGACGATTAAACACTGAAGCTTTCTTT	CASSLDLTGRLNTEAFF
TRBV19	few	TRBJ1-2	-	TGTGCCAGTAGTATACAGACTAACTATGGCTACACCTTC	CASSIQTNYGYTF
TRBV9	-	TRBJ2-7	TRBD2	TGTGCCAGCTCTAGCGGGCCTCCCTCCTACGAGCAGTACTTC	CASSSGPPSYEQYF
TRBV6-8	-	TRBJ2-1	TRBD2	TGTGCCAGCAGTTACTCGAATCGGCTAGCGGGGGTCCATGAGCAGTTCTTC	CASSYSNRLAGVHEQFF
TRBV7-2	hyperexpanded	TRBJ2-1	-	TGTGCCAGCGAGTCTCCGCCGGGGGATGAGCAGTTCTTC	CASESPPGDEQFF
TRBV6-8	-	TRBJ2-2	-	TGTGCCAGCAGCTCTTCTAACACCGGGGAGCTGTTTTTT	CASSSSNTGELFF
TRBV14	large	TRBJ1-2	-	TGTGCCAGCAGCCATATAAGGGTAAATGGCTACACCTTC	CASSHIRVNGYTF
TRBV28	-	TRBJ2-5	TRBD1	TGTGCCAGCAGTTCGGACAGGGAAGGGGAGACCCAGTACTTC	CASSSDREGETQYF
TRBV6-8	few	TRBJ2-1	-	TGTGCCATCAGGACTGGCGAAACCTACAATGAGCAGTTCTTC	CAIRTGETYNEQFF
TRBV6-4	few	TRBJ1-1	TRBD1	TGTGCCAGCAAACCCTCTCGTCGACAGGGCCAGGGACTGAGGGCTGAAGCTTTCTTT	CASKPSRRQGQGLRAEAFF
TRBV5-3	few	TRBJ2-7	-	TGTGCCAGAAGCTTGGGGGAGTGTCGTTTACAGGGAATGTACGAGCAGTACTTC	CARSLGECRLQGMYEQYF
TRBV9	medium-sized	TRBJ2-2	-	TGTGCCAGCAGCGTAGTAGGCGCCGGGGAGCTGTTTTTT	CASSVVGAGELFF
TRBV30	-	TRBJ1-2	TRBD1	TGTGCCTGGAGTCGAACAGGGGTCTATGGCTACACCTTC	CAWSRTGVYGYTF
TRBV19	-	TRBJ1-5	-	TGTGCCAGTAACAGGGACAATCAGCCCCAGCATTTT	CASNRDNQPQHF
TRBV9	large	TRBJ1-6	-	TGTGCCAGCAGCGTAGGAGGGATCACACCCCTCCACTTT	CASSVGGITPLHF
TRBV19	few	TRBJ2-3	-	TGTGCCAGCCCTCTACCGAATACGCAGTATTTT	CASPLPNTQYF
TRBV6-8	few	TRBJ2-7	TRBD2	TGTGCCAGCAGTTACCTTACTAGCGGGGCCAAGTACGAGCAGTACTTC	CASSYLTSGAKYEQYF
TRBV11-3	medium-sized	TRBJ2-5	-	TGTGCCAGCGGATTAACCTTAGCGGTCCAAGAGACCCAGTACTTC	CASGLTLAVQETQYF
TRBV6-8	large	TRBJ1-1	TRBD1	TGTGCCAGCAGTTACTCCCCAGGGGGAGACACTGAAGCTTTCTTT	CASSYSPGGDTEAFF
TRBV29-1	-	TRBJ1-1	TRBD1	TGCAGCGCCATGGGACAGGGTATAACTGAAGCTTTCTTT	CSAMGQGITEAFF
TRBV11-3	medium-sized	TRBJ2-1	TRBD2	TGTGCCAGCAGCTTGGCCTTCGAGACTAGCGGGAGAGATGAGCAGTTCTTC	CASSLAFETSGRDEQFF
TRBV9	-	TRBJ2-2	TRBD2	TGTGCCAGCAGTTTTGGGCTCGTAGCGGGAAATACCGGGGAGCTGTTTTTT	CASSFGLVAGNTGELFF
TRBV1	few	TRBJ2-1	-	TGCACCAGCAGCCTCCCGGGACACCACAATGAGCAGTTCTTC	CTSSLPGHHNEQFF